This entry is about one T cell receptor (beta chain). The specificity of this receptor is unknown. One base away there is no much larger clone; base qualities are not given. The CDR3 contains 18 residues, cysteine and phenylalanine counted. Left in the record is the CDR3 DNA by itself, 54 bases read in frame from the first base. Cut back by 2 bases and 3 bases, the V and J ends lie 22 bases apart. CDR1 and CDR2 are drawn from the germline V gene (reference sequence): LNHNV, YYDKDF. This sample is drawn from a study of patients and donors after allogeneic stem cell transplantation (dated by TCRdb to between 2020 and 2021). Libraries were constructed by RT-PCR. Reads for this sample came from a NextSeq 550. TCRdb reprocessing: public reads trimmed at Q25 with fastp, clones called with MiXCR, in-frame beta chains kept. Identical CDR3 protein sequences are pooled into one entry, listed with their most common genes and DNA. The sample includes fewer than 60,000 distinct CDR3 sequences, with roughly 15% observed a single time. Roughly 34% of the sample is in the top ten clones.

The chain is encoded by TRBV15 joined to TRBJ1-1; tentative D gene TRBD1, with 6 bases matching. Sequencing was performed on blood, either unsorted or a sorted T cell fraction (not recorded which). The sequence derives from a human donor who was either an allogeneic HSCT recipient or a stem cell or donor lymphocyte infusion donor (not recorded which). It is not recorded whose cells these are; they may come from a transplant donor. The nucleotide sequence is TGTGCCACCAGCAGATTCCACCACAGGGTCGAAGATTACACTGAAGCTTTCTTT. The encoded protein is CATSRFHHRVEDYTEAFF.